The clone carrying this TCR beta chain was counted between two and nine times. Its target is unknown. Germline and genes here are mouse. Other nucleotide sequences from this sample produce the same CDR3. This record comes from a study of CD8+ T cells in alopecia areata. Whole-study context: It was roughly 6-11-week-old female C3H/HeJ mice that received skin from roughly 6-12-month-old C3H/HeJ graft donors with spontaneous alopecia.

Overall study results and limits: For lesional scalp, especially alopecia totalis/universalis, clonality was higher than in normal scalp. Possibly as an HLA-related effect, TCR sharing across patients appeared less clear than in mice.

Markers including CD4, CD8alpha, NKG2D and NKG2ACE guided sorting of pooled cutaneous lymph node cells. Extraction of RNA preceded its reverse transcription into cDNA, which served as the sequencing template. TCRdb keeps only in-frame clones here, not all; method: immunoSEQ multiplex PCR. Observed are around 300,000 clones, no singletons, with the top ten taking less than 1.5%. The TCR sequence derives from a C3H/HeJ mouse with alopecia areata. This line is of MHC haplotype H2-k. The sequencing sample was made of CD4+ T cells sorted from a lymph node.

The CDR3 here is CASGDAWGGNQDTQYF. The CDR3 bases that were read are TGTGCCAGCGGTGATGCTTGGGGGGGTAACCAAGAC. The chain couples TRBV13-2 to TRBJ2-5; TRBD2 agrees at 8 bases. The CDR3 end lies 4 residues beyond the end of the read and is filled in from the germline J gene. This CDR3 spans 16 amino acids. V dropped 0 bases and J dropped 0; count of bases not matched to a gene: 3. Germline V gene data show CDR1 as NNHNN and CDR2 as SYGAGS (reference sequence).